This T cell receptor beta chain was documented in a study of T cells and Merkel cell carcinoma outcomes. Study outcomes and limitations: In Merkel cell carcinoma, repertoire and T-cell density reportedly predicted outcomes.

Clones were sequenced by immunoSEQ multiplex PCR, and TCRdb holds only the in-frame ones, with some missing. The profile shows about 15,000 clones, 85% to 90% of them singletons. As concerns this clone: The antigen is unknown.

This receptor was identified in a human donor with Merkel cell carcinoma. The sequenced sample consisted of tumor tissue from Merkel cell carcinoma.

CDR3 sequence (DNA): TGTGCCAGCACCCCATGGGTCTTAGCGGTGCTGGGCAATGAGCAGTTCTTC. Its translation: CASTPWVLAVLGNEQFF. The chain carries TRBV7-9 and TRBJ2-1, with a tentative D call TRBD2 (6 bases). Trimming took off 7 bases at V and 6 bases at J, with 25 bases between the two ends. Germline V CDR1 and CDR2: SEHNR, FQNEAQ (reference sequence). This CDR3 has 17 residues.